This section outlines one T cell receptor (beta chain) sequence together with its context. Its cognate antigen is unknown. This specimen comes from a study of T cell repertoires in cytomegalovirus infection. Study background: Matching HLA type, along with CMV infection, was indicated by public TCR beta signatures. Overall study results and limits: HLA-C-restricted, CMV-specific TCR beta clonotypes were dominant ex vivo. CMV carriers with the relevant HLA were identified by cumulative public TCR beta family frequency.

This CDR3 has 15 amino acids. Germline CDR1 LGHDT, CDR2 YNNKEL (reference sequence). V lost 3 bases, J lost 4 bases, and 14 bases lay in between. TCRdb passed the reads through MiXCR, listing each CDR3 protein once. This table has 150,000 to 200,000 distinct CDR3 sequences, roughly 28% appearing once. The sample taken for sequencing was PBMCs. The TCR was taken from a human donor in good health (CMV status not recorded). Some clones in this sample may be carry-over from other donors' samples. The V call is TRBV3-1, the J call TRBJ2-3; D is perhaps TRBD1 (7 bases). The CDR3 spells CASSHAGGPADTQYF. DNA for the CDR3: TGTGCCAGCAGCCATGCAGGGGGGCCAGCAGATACGCAGTATTTT.